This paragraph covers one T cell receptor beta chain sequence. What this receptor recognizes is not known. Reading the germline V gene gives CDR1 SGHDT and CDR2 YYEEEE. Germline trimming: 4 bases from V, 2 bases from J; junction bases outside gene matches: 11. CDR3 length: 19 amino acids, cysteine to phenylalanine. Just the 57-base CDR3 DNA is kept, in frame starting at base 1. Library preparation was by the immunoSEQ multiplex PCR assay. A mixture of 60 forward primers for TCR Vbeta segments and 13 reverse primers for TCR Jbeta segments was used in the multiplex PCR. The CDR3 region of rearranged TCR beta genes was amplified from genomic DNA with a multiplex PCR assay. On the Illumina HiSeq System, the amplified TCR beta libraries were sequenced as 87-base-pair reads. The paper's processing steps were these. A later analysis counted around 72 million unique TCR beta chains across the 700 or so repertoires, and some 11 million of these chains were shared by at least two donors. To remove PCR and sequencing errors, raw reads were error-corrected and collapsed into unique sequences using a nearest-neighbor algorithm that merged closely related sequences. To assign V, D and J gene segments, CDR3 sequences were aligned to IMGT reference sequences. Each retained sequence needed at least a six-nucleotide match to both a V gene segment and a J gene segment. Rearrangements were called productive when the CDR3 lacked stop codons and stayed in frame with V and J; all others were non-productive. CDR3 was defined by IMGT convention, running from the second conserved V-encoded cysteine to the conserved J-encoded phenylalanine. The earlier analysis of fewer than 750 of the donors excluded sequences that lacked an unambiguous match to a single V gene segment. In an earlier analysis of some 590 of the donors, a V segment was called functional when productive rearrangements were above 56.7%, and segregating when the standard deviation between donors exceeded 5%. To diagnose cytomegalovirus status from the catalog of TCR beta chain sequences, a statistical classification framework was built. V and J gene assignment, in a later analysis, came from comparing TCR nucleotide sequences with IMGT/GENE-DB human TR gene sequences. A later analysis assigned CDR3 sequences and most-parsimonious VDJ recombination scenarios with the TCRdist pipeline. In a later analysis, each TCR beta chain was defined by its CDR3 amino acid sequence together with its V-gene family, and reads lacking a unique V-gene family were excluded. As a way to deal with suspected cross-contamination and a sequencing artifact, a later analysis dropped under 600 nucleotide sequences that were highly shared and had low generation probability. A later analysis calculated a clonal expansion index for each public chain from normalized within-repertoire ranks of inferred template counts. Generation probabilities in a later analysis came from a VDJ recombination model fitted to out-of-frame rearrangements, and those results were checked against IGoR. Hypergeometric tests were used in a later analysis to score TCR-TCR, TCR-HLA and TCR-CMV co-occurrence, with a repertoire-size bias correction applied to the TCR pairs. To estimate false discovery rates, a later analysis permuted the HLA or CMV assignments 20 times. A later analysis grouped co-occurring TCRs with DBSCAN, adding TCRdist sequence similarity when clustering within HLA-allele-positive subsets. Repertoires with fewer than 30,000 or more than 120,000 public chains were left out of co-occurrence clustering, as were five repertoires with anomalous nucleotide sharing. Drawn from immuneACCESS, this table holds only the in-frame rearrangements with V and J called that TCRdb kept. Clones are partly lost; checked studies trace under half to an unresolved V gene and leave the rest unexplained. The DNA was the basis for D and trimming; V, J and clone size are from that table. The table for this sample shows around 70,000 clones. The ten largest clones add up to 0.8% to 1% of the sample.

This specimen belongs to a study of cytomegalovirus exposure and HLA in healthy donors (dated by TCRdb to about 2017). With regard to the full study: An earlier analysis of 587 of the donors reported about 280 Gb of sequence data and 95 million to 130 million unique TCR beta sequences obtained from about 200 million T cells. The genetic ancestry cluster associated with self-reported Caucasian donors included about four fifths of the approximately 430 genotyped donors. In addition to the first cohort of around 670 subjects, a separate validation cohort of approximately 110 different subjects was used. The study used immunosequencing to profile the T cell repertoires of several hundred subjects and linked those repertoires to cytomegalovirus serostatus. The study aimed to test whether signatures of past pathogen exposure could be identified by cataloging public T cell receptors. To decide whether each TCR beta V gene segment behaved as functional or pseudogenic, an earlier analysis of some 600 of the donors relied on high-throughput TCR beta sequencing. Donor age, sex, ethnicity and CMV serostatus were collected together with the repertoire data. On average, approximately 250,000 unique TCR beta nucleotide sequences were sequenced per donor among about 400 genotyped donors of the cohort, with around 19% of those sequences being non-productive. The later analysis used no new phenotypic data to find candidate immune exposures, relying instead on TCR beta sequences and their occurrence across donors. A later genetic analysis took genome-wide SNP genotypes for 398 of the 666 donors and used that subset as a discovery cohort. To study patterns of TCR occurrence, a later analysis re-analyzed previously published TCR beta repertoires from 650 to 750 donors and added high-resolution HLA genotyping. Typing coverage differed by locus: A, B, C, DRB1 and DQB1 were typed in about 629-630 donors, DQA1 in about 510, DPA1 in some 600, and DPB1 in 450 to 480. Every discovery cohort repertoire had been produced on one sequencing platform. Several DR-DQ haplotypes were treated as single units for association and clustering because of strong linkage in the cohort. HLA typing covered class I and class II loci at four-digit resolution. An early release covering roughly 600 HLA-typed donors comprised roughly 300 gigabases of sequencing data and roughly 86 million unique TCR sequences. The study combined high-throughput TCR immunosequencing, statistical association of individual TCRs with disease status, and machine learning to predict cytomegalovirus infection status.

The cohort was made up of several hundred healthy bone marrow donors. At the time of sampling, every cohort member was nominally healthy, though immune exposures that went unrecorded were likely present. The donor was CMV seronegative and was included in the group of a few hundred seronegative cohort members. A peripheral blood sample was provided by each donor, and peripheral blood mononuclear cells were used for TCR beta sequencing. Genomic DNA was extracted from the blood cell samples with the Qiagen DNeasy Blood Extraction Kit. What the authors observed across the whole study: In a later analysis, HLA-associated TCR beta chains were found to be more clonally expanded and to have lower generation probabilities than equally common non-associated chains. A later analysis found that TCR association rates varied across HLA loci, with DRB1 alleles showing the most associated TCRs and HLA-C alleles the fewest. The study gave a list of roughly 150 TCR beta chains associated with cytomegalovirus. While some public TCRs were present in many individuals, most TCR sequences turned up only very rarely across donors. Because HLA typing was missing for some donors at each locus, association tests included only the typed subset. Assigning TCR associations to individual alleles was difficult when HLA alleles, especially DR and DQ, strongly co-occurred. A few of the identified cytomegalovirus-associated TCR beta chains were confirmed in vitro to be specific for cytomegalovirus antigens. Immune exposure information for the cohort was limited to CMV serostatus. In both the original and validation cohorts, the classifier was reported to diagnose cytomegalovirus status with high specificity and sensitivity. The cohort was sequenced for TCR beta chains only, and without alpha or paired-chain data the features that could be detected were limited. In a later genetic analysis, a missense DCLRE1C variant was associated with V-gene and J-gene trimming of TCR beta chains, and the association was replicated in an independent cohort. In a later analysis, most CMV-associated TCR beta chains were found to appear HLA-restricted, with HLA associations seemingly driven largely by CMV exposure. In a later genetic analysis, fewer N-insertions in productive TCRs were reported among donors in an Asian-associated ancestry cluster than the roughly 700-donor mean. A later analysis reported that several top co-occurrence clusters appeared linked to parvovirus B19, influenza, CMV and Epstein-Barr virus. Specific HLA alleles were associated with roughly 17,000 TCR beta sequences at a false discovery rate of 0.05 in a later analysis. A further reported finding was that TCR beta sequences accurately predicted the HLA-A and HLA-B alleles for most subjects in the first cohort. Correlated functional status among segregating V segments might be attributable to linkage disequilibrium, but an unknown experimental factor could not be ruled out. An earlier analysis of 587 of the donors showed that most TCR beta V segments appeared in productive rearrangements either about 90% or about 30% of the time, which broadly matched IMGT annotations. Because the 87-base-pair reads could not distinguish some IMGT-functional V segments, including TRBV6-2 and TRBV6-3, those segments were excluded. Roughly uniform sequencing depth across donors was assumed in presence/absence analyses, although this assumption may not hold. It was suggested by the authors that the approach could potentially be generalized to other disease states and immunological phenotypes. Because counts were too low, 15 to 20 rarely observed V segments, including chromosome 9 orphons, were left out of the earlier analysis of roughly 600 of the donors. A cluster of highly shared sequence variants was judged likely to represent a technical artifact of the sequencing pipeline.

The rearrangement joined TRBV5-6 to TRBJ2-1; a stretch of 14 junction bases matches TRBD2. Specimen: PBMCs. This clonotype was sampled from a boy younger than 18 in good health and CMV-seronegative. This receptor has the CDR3 CASSPRLAGGHHAYNEQFF. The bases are TGTGCCAGCAGCCCAAGACTAGCGGGAGGGCATCACGCCTACAATGAGCAGTTCTTC.